This T cell receptor beta chain appears in the sequencing data of a study of metastatic and nonmetastatic thyroid tumors. Looking at the study overall: Blood and tumor or nodule tissue repertoires from malignant and benign thyroid patients were compared.

From the PCR reads, TCRdb re-called clones with MiXCR. The sample shows roughly 7,400 clones, under 20% of them seen only once. This clone was recorded at least ten times. No antigen is known for it. The study's findings and limits: According to reports, the diversity of TCR beta was significantly higher in malignant thyroid tumors than in benign nodules, and this held in both blood and tumor samples.

Looked up from germline, CDR1 is LGHNA and CDR2 is YNFKEQ. The CDR3 consists of 13 residues. The V end lost 1 base, the J end lost 7 bases, and 7 bases lay between the germline ends. All patients were treatment-naive before thyroid surgery. Sequencing was done on a sample of adjacent normal tissue. The chain is built from TRBV4-2 and TRBJ1-4; D not certain. The TCR originated in a female donor with papillary thyroid cancer or a benign thyroid nodule (not recorded which). Some clones in this sample may be carry-over from other donors' samples. CDR3 protein: CASSQGGSEKLFF. CDR3 coding DNA: TGTGCCAGCAGCCAAGGAGGGAGTGAAAAACTGTTTTTT.